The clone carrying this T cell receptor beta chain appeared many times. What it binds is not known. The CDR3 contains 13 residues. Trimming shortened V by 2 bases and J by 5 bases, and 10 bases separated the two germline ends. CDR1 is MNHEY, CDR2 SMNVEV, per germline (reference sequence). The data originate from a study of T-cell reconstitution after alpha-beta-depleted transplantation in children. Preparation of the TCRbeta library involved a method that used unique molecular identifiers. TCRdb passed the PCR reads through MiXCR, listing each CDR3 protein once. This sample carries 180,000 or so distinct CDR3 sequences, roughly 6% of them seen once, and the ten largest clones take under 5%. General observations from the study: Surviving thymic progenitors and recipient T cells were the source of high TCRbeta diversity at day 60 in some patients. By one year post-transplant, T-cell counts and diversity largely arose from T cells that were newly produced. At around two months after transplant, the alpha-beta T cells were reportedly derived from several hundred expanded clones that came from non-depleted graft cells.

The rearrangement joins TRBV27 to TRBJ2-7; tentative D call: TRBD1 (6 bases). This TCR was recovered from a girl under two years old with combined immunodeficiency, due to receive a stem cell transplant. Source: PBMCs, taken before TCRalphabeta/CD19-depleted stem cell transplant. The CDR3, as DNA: TGTGCCAGCAGTTTAGCAGGGGCGAACGAGCAGTACTTC. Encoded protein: CASSLAGANEQYF.